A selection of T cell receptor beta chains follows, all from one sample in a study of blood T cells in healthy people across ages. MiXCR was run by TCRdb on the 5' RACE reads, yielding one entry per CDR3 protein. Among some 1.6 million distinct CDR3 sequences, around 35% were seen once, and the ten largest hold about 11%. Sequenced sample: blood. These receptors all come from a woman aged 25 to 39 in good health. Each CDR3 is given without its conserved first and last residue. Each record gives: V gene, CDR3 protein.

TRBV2,ASGQYTDGYT
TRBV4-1,ASSQPTSGRLGEQF
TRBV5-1,ASSLEQGPQETQY
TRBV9,ASSVDPGQTVGYT
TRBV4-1,ASSQDEVKRPQY
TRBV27,ASSLYPSGAYNEQF
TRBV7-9,ASTWGLDEQY
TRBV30,AWRPDRVVKETQY
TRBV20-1,SASPGPPLH
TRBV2,ASRPRQDSNQPQH
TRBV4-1,ASSRGHRATEAF
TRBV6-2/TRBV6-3,ASSYWGDYNEKLF
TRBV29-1,SVVTQGHLGEQF
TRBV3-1,ASSPRLAGASNEQY
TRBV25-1,ASSGLAGGPGEDEQF
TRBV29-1,SVGRVGTEAF
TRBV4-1,ASSWGDRGPGEQY
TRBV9,ASSVASSGGADTGELF
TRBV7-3,ASSLRGALHEQY
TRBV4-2,ASSQGDQAGNQPQH
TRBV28,TSSRILAGDPSKY
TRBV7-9,ASSLQQVGNYGYT
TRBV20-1,SASAGSSGANVLT